The clone carrying this T cell receptor (beta chain) was counted a few times. The antigen is not known. These data belong to a study of blood T cells in healthy people across ages. Findings and limits, study-wide: Strong correlation existed between TCR beta diversity and naive T cell percentage.

The authors ran a second PCR of about 6 to 11 cycles using a sample-barcoded 5' primer and a J-beta primer mix. Unique molecular identifiers of 12 random nucleotides labeled each cDNA. MiXCR, run by TCRdb on the 5' RACE reads, gives a single entry per CDR3 protein. The repertoire has some 890,000 distinct CDR3 sequences, 29% of them found once; the top ten carry 10%. Trimming removed 5 bases at V and 6 bases at J, with 14 bases between. CDR3 size: 14 residues. The germline V gene has CDR1 SGHTA and CDR2 FQGNSA. Researchers isolated at least 6 million PBMCs per sample. The same sample was also used in a study of T cells of mothers and their children.

The receptor comes from a woman aged 40 to 50 in good health. Sequencing was performed on blood. The chain employs TRBV7-2 and TRBJ2-4, with D tentatively TRBD2 (7 bases). CDR3 region: CASSRGAGLNIQYF. The CDR3 DNA follows: TGTGCCAGCAGCCGGGGGGCAGGGTTAAACATTCAGTACTTC.